The next 18 T cell receptor beta chains were all read from a single sample in a study of CD8 T cells in ankylosing spondylitis. One entry per CDR3 protein, called by TCRdb with MiXCR from the 5' RACE reads. The sample lists 300,000 to 350,000 distinct CDR3 sequences; 20% to 25% were seen once. The sample taken for sequencing was blood, either unsorted or a sorted T cell fraction (not recorded which). These TCRs come from a female donor with ankylosing spondylitis or in good health (not recorded which).

This clonotype was counted between two and nine times. The chain carries TRBV5-1 and TRBJ2-5, with 8 bases fitting TRBD2. The CDR3 length is 15 residues. Germline loops: CDR1 SGHRS, CDR2 YFSETQ. After removal of 2 bases from V and 1 base from J, the junction contained 4 bases not matched to a gene. The CDR3, as DNA: TGCGCCAGCAGCTTCAGTAGCGGGACCCAAGAGACCCAGTACTTC. Protein product: CASSFSSGTQETQYF.

The J gene is TRBJ2-1, the V gene TRBV5-4, with 15 nucleotides matching TRBD2. Looked up from germline, CDR1 is SGHNT and CDR2 is YYREEE (reference sequence). The CDR3 has 16 residues. V trimming: 4 bases; J trimming: 7 bases; junction bases outside the gene matches: 6. This CDR3 reads CASSQGLAGGQNEQFF. In DNA, the CDR3 is TGTGCCAGCAGCCAGGGACTAGCGGGAGGACAAAATGAGCAGTTCTTC. Supplemented by reference TRBV5-4 and TRBJ2-1, the full variable domain reads ETGVTQSPTHLIKTRGQQVTLRCSSQSGHNTVSWYQQALGQGPQFIFQYYREEENGRGNFPPRFSGLQFPNYSSELNVNALELDDSALYLCASSQGLAGGQNEQFFGPGTRLTVL.

This clonotype was counted between two and nine times. The V call is TRBV20-1, the J call TRBJ2-7; 8 bases fit TRBD2. Germline CDR1 and CDR2: DFQATT and SNEGSKA (reference sequence). This CDR3 contains 14 residues. Trimming cost V 6 bases and J 0 bases; bases outside gene matches: 7. The CDR3 coding sequence is TGCAGTGCCTTGACTAGCGTGTCCTCCTACGAGCAGTACTTC. The encoded protein is CSALTSVSSYEQYF.

The table lists this clonotype with a few counts. This chain uses TRBV5-1 with TRBJ2-5, with D possibly being TRBD1 (5 bases). V lost 0 bases and J lost 3, with 9 bases in between. The CDR3 contains 14 residues. Germline CDR1 reads SGHRS; CDR2 reads YFSETQ. The CDR3 reads CASSLGIREETQYF. CDR3 DNA: TGCGCCAGCAGCTTGGGAATCAGGGAAGAGACCCAGTACTTC. Full variable domain (remainder filled in from reference TRBV5-1 and TRBJ2-5): KAGVTQTPRYLIKTRGQQVTLSCSPISGHRSVSWYQQTPGQGLQFLFEYFSETQRNKGNFPGRFSGRQFSNSRSEMNVSTLELGDSALYLCASSLGIREETQYFGPGTRLLVL.

This clonotype was observed a handful of times. This chain joins TRBV5-8 and TRBJ1-1; no clear D. The CDR3 sequence is 17 residues long. Trimming left V 2 bases short and J 1 base short, with 18 bases between. Germline loops: CDR1 SGHTS, CDR2 YDEGEE. The CDR3 DNA sequence: TGTGCCAGCAGCTTTGGTGATCCCCGGCGGGGGAACACTGAAGCTTTCTTT. It yields the protein CASSFGDPRRGNTEAFF.

There are a few counts of this clonotype. The chain is built from TRBV6-1 and TRBJ2-3, with D uncertain. The germline V gene encodes CDR1 MNHNS and CDR2 SASEGT. The length of the CDR3 is 16 residues. V lost 0 bases and J lost 0, with 10 bases in between. CDR3 DNA: TGTGCCAGCAGTGAAGCTGTGGGGATTAGCACAGATACGCAGTATTTT. It codes for CASSEAVGISTDTQYF.

This clonotype was seen many times. The V call is TRBV7-2, the J call TRBJ1-2, with 9 bases matching TRBD1. The J segment lost 3 bases and the V segment lost 5 bases, leaving 10 bases of the junction unmatched. From germline, CDR1 is SGHTA and CDR2 FQGNSA. The CDR3 contains 16 residues. This CDR3 is CASSGAGTGKDYGYTF. The CDR3 DNA reads TGTGCCAGCAGCGGGGCCGGGACAGGGAAGGACTATGGCTACACCTTC.

The V and J genes are TRBV9 and TRBJ2-1, with 12 bases fitting TRBD2. CDR1 is SGDLS, CDR2 YYNGEE, per germline. The CDR3 totals 16 residues. V was clipped by 4 bases and J by 4 bases; unmatched bases: 6. CDR3 in DNA: TGTGCCAGCAGCTTTCTAGCGGGAGGGCAGTACAATGAGCAGTTCTTC. Its protein product is CASSFLAGGQYNEQFF.

At least ten counts were recorded for this clonotype. V usage is TRBV20-1 and J usage is TRBJ2-3, with 8 bases identical to TRBD2. V was pared by 5 bases and J by 5 bases, with 9 bases of the junction left unmatched. The CDR3 totals 14 residues. Looked up from germline, CDR1 is DFQATT and CDR2 is SNEGSKA (reference sequence). The DNA for the CDR3 is TGCAGTGCTTCACCGGGACTAGATAGAGATACGCAGTATTTT. Translating gives CSASPGLDRDTQYF.

This clonotype came up a few times. At one end the junction does not follow the germline gene, possibly because of a read error. The V gene is TRBV6-2 or TRBV6-3, the J gene TRBJ2-1; 9 positions match TRBD1. The CDR3 has 12 residues. CDR1 is MNHEY, CDR2 SVGEGT, per germline. CDR3 in amino acids: CASSSSRGQGVF. The CDR3 nucleotides read TGTGCCAGCAGTTCTTCCCGGGGACAGGGAGTCTTC.

This clonotype was counted at least ten times. The gene calls are TRBV7-8 and TRBJ2-2; possible D gene TRBD1, 6 bases. The CDR3 contains 16 residues. Germline V gene lookup returns CDR1 SGHVS and CDR2 FQNEAQ. Trimming removed 5 bases from V and 2 bases from J, with 15 bases in between. The CDR3 DNA reads TGTGCCAGCAGCGGGGGACACCCATCCAACACCGGGGAGCTGTTTTTT. Its protein is CASSGGHPSNTGELFF.

This clonotype came up a few times. This chain links TRBV12-3 or TRBV12-4 with TRBJ2-2; D perhaps matches TRBD2 (6 bases). Trimming left V 8 bases short and J 0 bases short, with 13 bases between. This CDR3 spans 15 amino acids. CDR3 loop: CASVRGTPNTGELFF. The CDR3 nucleotides are TGTGCCAGCGTTCGCGGGACTCCGAACACCGGGGAGCTGTTTTTT.

This clonotype turned up a few times. J is TRBJ2-5 and V is TRBV20-1, with a weak D call TRBD2 (6 bases). Trimming shortened V by 6 bases and J by 0 bases, and 20 bases separated the two germline ends. In germline, CDR1 is DFQATT, CDR2 SNEGSKA (reference sequence). The CDR3 spans 16 residues. Written as DNA, the CDR3 is TGCAGTGCCCTTAGTGAGGGCGGAGGGGACCAAGAGACCCAGTACTTC. Translating it yields CSALSEGGGDQETQYF.

This sequence joins TRBV6-6 and TRBJ2-1; TRBD1 aligns across 7 bases. Losses at the gene ends were 6 bases for V and 10 bases for J; bases not matched to a gene: 6. CDR1 is MNHNY, CDR2 SVGAGI, per germline (reference sequence). The CDR3 contains 12 residues. The CDR3 region has the DNA TGTGCCAGCAGCCCAAGGGACAGCGAGCAGTTCTTC. Encoded protein: CASSPRDSEQFF.

Here the CDR3 DNA reads TGTGCCTCGAGCGGGGGACTAGCGGGAATTCGGGGTGAGCAGTACTTC. Amino acids: CASSGGLAGIRGEQYF. The chain has TRBV12-3 or TRBV12-4 and TRBJ2-7; 13 bases line up with TRBD2. The CDR3 sequence is 16 residues long. The J segment lost 7 bases and the V segment lost 11 bases, leaving 17 bases of the junction unmatched.

J is TRBJ2-7 and V is TRBV6-2 or TRBV6-3, with a possible D match to TRBD2 (5 bases). Between the trimmed V and J ends, which lost 5 bases and 5 bases, there was a span of 19 bases. Per the germline V gene, CDR1 is MNHEY and CDR2 is SVGEGT. The CDR3 sequence is 15 residues long. The CDR3 DNA is TGTGCCAGCAGTACTCCGCGGAGGAGGTCCGACGAGCAGTACTTC. Translated, it gives CASSTPRRRSDEQYF.

This clonotype has ten or more counts. The gene calls are TRBV27 and TRBJ2-7; no clear D. Trimming left V 5 bases short and J 2 bases short, with 4 bases between. In germline, CDR1 is MNHEY, CDR2 SMNVEV (reference sequence). The CDR3 runs to 11 residues. The CDR3, as DNA: TGTGCCAGCAGTAACACCTACGAGCAGTACTTC. It codes for CASSNTYEQYF.

This clonotype occurred a few times. The rearrangement uses TRBV4-3 and TRBJ2-2, with D possibly matching TRBD2 (7 bases). The V end was cut by 10 bases, the J end by 6 bases, with 18 bases between. This CDR3 spans 14 amino acids. Looked up from germline, CDR1 is LGHNA and CDR2 is YSLEER. The CDR3 region is CATGRGAWAGELFF. The CDR3 DNA is TGCGCCACTGGACGGGGGGCTTGGGCCGGGGAGCTGTTTTTT.